Presented here are 20 T cell receptor beta chains from one specimen sequenced in a study of CD8+ T cells in alopecia areata. The treatment was: oral pan-JAK inhibitor, 5-10 mg twice daily. TCR sequencing used cDNA made by reverse transcription of extracted RNA. Profiling relied on immunoSEQ multiplex PCR, and the TCRdb table lists in-frame clones only, not all of them. The data show under 350,000 clones, 58% seen once. Here the sequenced sample was CD4+ T cells sorted from blood, taken at week 24, from a patient treated with tofacitinib. The receptors were sampled from a human donor with alopecia areata.

This clone showed up just a few times. The chain has TRBV19 and TRBJ2-1; 9 nucleotides align to TRBD1. V lost 5 bases, J lost 9 bases, and 8 bases stayed unmatched. The CDR3 loop spans 14 amino acids. Per the germline V gene, CDR1 is LNHDA and CDR2 is SQIVND (reference sequence). CDR3 sequence: CASSLRDRDREQFF. The CDR3 DNA sequence: TGTGCCAGTAGTCTCCGGGACAGGGATCGTGAGCAGTTCTTC.

A single count supports this clone. The chain links TRBV6-5 to TRBJ2-6; a possible D gene is TRBD2 (5 bases). CDR1 is MNHEY, CDR2 SVGAGI, per germline. This CDR3 region has 14 residues. Trimming shortened V by 6 bases and J by 3 bases, and 9 bases separated the two germline ends. Here the CDR3 reads CASSRRGGANVLTF. Here the CDR3 DNA reads TGTGCCAGCAGCCGACGGGGTGGGGCCAACGTCCTGACTTTC.

This clone appeared once. The genes are TRBV9 and TRBJ2-3; the match to TRBD2 covers 11 bases. CDR1 is SGDLS, CDR2 YYNGEE, per germline. Trimming took 3 bases from V and 2 from J; bases not matched to a gene: 5. The CDR3 has 16 amino acids. The CDR3 DNA is TGTGCCAGCAGCGCACAGACTAGCGGGGTCACAGATACGCAGTATTTT. Translation gives CASSAQTSGVTDTQYF.

This chain links TRBV9 with TRBJ2-5; no clear D. Between the trimmed V and J ends, which lost 0 bases and 4 bases, there was a span of 10 bases. From germline, CDR1 is SGDLS and CDR2 YYNGEE. This CDR3 comprises 14 residues. CDR3 residues: CASSVGQRSETQYF. The CDR3 region has the DNA TGTGCCAGCAGCGTAGGGCAGAGGTCAGAGACCCAGTACTTC.

This sequence joins TRBV2 and TRBJ2-5; the D call may be TRBD1 or TRBD2 (5 bases each). CDR1 and CDR2 from the germline V gene are SNHLY and FYNNEI. Between the trimmed V and J ends, which lost 4 bases and 5 bases, there was a span of 14 bases. The CDR3 covers 14 residues. The CDR3 loop is CASSVQARGETQYF. As DNA, the CDR3 is TGTGCCAGCAGTGTACAGGCCCGAGGGGAGACCCAGTACTTC.

A few counts support this clone. This chain joins TRBV29-1 and TRBJ2-1; TRBD1 agrees at 10 bases. The CDR3 spans 15 residues. With 1 base clipped from V and 4 bases from J, the junction kept 4 bases outside the gene matches. The germline V gene encodes CDR1 SQVTM and CDR2 ANQGSEA. The CDR3: CSVEGGQGVYNEQFF. The CDR3 DNA sequence: TGCAGCGTTGAAGGAGGACAGGGGGTGTACAATGAGCAGTTCTTC.

A few counts support this clone. The chain couples TRBV6-6 to TRBJ2-2, with D perhaps TRBD2 (5 bases). Germline V gene sequence: CDR1 MNHNY, CDR2 SVGAGI (reference sequence). The length of the CDR3 is 15 residues. The V end was cut by 6 bases, the J end by 3 bases, with 14 bases between. The CDR3 here is CASRARVGDTGELFF. The CDR3 DNA follows: TGTGCCAGCAGGGCACGAGTCGGGGACACCGGGGAGCTGTTTTTT.

V and J are TRBV4-3 and TRBJ1-1; no clear D gene. Germline V gene data show CDR1 as LGHNA and CDR2 as YSLEER. V was trimmed by 4 bases and J by 1 base, leaving 13 bases between them. This CDR3 comprises 15 residues. In DNA form, the CDR3 reads TGCGCCAGCAGCCCCATGGGCGTTGGGAACACTGAAGCTTTCTTT. It is translated as CASSPMGVGNTEAFF.

J is TRBJ1-1 and V is TRBV28; the D is unclear. The CDR3 contains 11 residues. The V and J ends lost 7 bases and 5 bases respectively, with 8 bases between them. The germline V gene has CDR1 MDHEN and CDR2 SYDVKM. The CDR3 is CASMGWTEAFF. CDR3 sequence (DNA): TGTGCCAGCATGGGCTGGACTGAAGCTTTCTTT.

This clone was seen only a few times. The rearrangement uses TRBV6-5 and TRBJ2-3; D remains ambiguous. Germline CDR1 MNHEY, CDR2 SVGAGI. The CDR3 spans 12 residues. V was clipped by 6 bases and J by 1 base, with 5 bases between them. DNA for the CDR3: TGTGCCAGCAGCCAGGGCACAGATACGCAGTATTTT. This gives the protein CASSQGTDTQYF.

This clone was counted between two and nine times. The chain uses TRBV7-3 and TRBJ1-1; 7 bases are shared with TRBD1. This CDR3 is 13 amino acids long. Germline V gene sequence: CDR1 SGHTA, CDR2 FQGTGA. Unmatched junction bases numbered 4, after V lost 3 bases and J lost 6 bases. The CDR3 DNA sequence: TGTGCCAGCAGCTTCCAGGGGGAGGCTGAAGCTTTCTTT. Its translation is CASSFQGEAEAFF. Complete variable domain (other parts from reference TRBV7-3 and TRBJ1-1): GAGVSQTPSNKVTEKGKYVELRCDPISGHTALYWYRQSLGQGPEFLIYFQGTGAADDSGLPNDRFFAVRPEGSVSTLKIQRTERGDSAVYLCASSFQGEAEAFFGQGTRLTVV.

The chain recombines TRBV9 with TRBJ1-3; no definite D call. Germline V gives CDR1 SGDLS, CDR2 YYNGEE. Deletions cut 3 bases from V and 0 bases from J, with 16 bases between. The CDR3 runs to 17 residues. CDR3 sequence reads: CASSAQSRASSGNTIYF. The CDR3 DNA follows: TGTGCCAGCAGCGCCCAGTCGAGGGCGAGCTCTGGAAACACCATATATTTT.

The chain employs TRBV30 and TRBJ1-5; 8 bases are shared with TRBD1. This CDR3 has 13 residues. Germline CDR1 and CDR2: GTSNPN and SVGIG (reference sequence). V lost 1 base and J lost 9; bases outside the gene matches: 5. CDR3 nucleotides: TGTGCCTGGAGTGGGCAGGGGGCTGGGCCCCAGCATTTT. Its protein is CAWSGQGAGPQHF.

The chain couples TRBV9 to TRBJ2-5; D is perhaps TRBD1 (5 bases). Per the germline V gene, CDR1 is SGDLS and CDR2 is YYNGEE. The V end was cut by 0 bases, the J end by 1 base, with 10 bases between. The CDR3 sequence is 15 residues long. Here the CDR3 reads CASSVAGRGQETQYF. CDR3 in DNA: TGTGCCAGCAGCGTAGCAGGGCGAGGCCAAGAGACCCAGTACTTC.

The chain joins TRBV29-1 to TRBJ1-2; D is uncertain. The CDR3 loop spans 11 amino acids. The germline gives CDR1 SQVTM, CDR2 ANQGSEA. With 2 bases removed from V and 10 bases from J, the gap between germline ends came to 11 bases. The CDR3 loop reads CSVELGQDYTF. In DNA, the CDR3 is TGCAGCGTTGAACTCGGTCAGGACTACACCTTC.

This clone has only one observation. The chain recombines TRBV5-4 with TRBJ2-7; 9 bases line up with TRBD1. Per germline, CDR1 SGHNT and CDR2 YYREEE (reference sequence). This CDR3 is 14 amino acids long. The J segment lost 5 bases and the V segment lost 4 bases, leaving 7 bases of the junction unmatched. Written as DNA, the CDR3 is TGTGCCAGCAGCCACCGGGACAGGGAGGACGAGCAGTACTTC. Its protein product is CASSHRDREDEQYF.

The chain couples TRBV29-1 to TRBJ2-1; TRBD1 matches at 10 bases. This CDR3 is built from 19 residues. Germline trimming cut 4 bases from V and 6 bases from J; bases unmatched to any gene: 21. Per the germline V gene, CDR1 is SQVTM and CDR2 is ANQGSEA. CDR3 amino acids: CSVGYAAGQGPREPNEQFF. The CDR3 DNA reads TGCAGCGTTGGATACGCCGCGGGACAGGGGCCTCGAGAACCCAATGAGCAGTTCTTC.

The chain recombines TRBV30 with TRBJ2-3; no firm D call. This CDR3 region has 13 residues. CDR1 is GTSNPN and CDR2 is SVGIG in the germline V gene (reference sequence). Between the trimmed V and J ends, which lost 2 bases and 10 bases, there was a span of 16 bases. The CDR3 loop is CAWSPSAPSPQYF. The CDR3, as DNA: TGTGCCTGGAGTCCCTCAGCCCCCTCCCCGCAGTATTTT.

V is TRBV10-3 and J is TRBJ2-3; weak D call: TRBD1 (5 bases). The CDR3 covers 15 residues. Germline V gene sequence: CDR1 ENHRY, CDR2 SYGVKD. V shed 0 bases and J shed 1 base, with 8 bases lying between them. CDR3 in DNA: TGTGCCATCAGTGAGTCCCAGGGCCGCACAGATACGCAGTATTTT. Translated: CAISESQGRTDTQYF.

The chain employs TRBV7-2 and TRBJ2-7, with TRBD1 identical over 7 bases. This CDR3 has 13 amino acids. Germline V gene data show CDR1 as SGHTA and CDR2 as FQGNSA. The J segment lost 2 bases and the V segment lost 5 bases, leaving 3 bases of the junction unmatched. As DNA, the CDR3 is TGTGCCAGCAGCCCGACAGGGCCCTACGAGCAGTACTTC. Amino acids: CASSPTGPYEQYF.